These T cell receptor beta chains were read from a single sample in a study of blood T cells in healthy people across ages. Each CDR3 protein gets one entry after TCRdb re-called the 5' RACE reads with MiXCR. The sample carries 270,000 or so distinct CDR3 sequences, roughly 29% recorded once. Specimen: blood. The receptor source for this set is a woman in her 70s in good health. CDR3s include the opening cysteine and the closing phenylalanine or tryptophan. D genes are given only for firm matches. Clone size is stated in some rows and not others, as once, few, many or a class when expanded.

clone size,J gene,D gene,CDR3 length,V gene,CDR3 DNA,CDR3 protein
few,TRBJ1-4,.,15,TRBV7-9,TGTGCCAGCAGCCCCGGAGGTGGGACTAATGAAAAACTGTTTTTT,CASSPGGGTNEKLFF
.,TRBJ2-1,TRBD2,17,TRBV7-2,TGTGCCAGCAGCTTATCACGGACTAGCGGGAGTGCAAATGAGCAGTTCTTC,CASSLSRTSGSANEQFF
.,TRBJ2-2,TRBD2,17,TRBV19,TGTGCCAGTAGTTCCCTCCTAGCGGGAGCGAACACCGGGGAGCTGTTTTTT,CASSSLLAGANTGELFF
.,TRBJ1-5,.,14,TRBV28,TGTGCCAGCCGGGTAGATTCCCGCAATCAGCCCCAGCATTTT,CASRVDSRNQPQHF
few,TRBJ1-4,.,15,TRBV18,TGTGCCAGCTCACCACCGACAGGATCGAATGAAAAACTGTTTTTT,CASSPPTGSNEKLFF
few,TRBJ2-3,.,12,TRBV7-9,TGTGCCAGCAGCCTGAAGGTGGATACGCAGTATTTT,CASSLKVDTQYF
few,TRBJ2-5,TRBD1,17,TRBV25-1,TGTGCCAGCAGTGAATCAAGCGGGCAACAGGGGGCTGGGACCCAGTACTTC,CASSESSGQQGAGTQYF
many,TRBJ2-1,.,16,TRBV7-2,TGTGCCAGCAGCTTAGGGGGGCTAGCGGACTACAATGAGCAGTTCTTC,CASSLGGLADYNEQFF
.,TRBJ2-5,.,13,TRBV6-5,TGTGCCAGCGGCGACAGGCTCCAAGAGACCCAGTACTTC,CASGDRLQETQYF
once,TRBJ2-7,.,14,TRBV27,TGTGCCAGCCGACCCCGGACAGAAGCCTACGAGCAGTACTTC,CASRPRTEAYEQYF
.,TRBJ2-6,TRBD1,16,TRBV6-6,TGTGCCAGCAGCCTGACAGGGCCGGGGGGGGCCAACGTCCTGACTTTC,CASSLTGPGGANVLTF
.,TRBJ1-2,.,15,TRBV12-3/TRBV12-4,TGTGCCAGCAGATCATCCGGGACGGGCGGCCATGGCTACACCTTC,CASRSSGTGGHGYTF
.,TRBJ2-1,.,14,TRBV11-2,TGTGCCAGCACCTTATCGGACAGCTACAATGAGCAGTTCTTC,CASTLSDSYNEQFF
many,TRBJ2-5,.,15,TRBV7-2,TGTGCCAGCAGTCCCACCGTCAGGGGGGTCACGGCCCAGTACTTC,CASSPTVRGVTAQYF
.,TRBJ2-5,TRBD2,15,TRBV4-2,TGTGCCAGCAGCCAAGGGGCGGGAGGACTAGAGACCCAGTACTTC,CASSQGAGGLETQYF
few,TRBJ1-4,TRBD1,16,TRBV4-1,TGCGCCAGCAGCCAAGAAGCAGGGGGCGGCAATGAAAAACTGTTTTTT,CASSQEAGGGNEKLFF
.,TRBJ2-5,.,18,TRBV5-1,TGCGCCAGCAGCTTGGGTCGCGATGGGTATTCCCCCCAAGAGACCCAGTACTTC,CASSLGRDGYSPQETQYF
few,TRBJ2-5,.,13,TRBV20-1,TGCAGTGCTGGACCCGGGGTCCAAGAGACCCAGTACTTC,CSAGPGVQETQYF
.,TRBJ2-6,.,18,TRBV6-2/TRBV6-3,TGTGCCAGCAGTTACTCTTCCAGGGGGGGATTGGGGGCCAACGTCCTGACTTTC,CASSYSSRGGLGANVLTF
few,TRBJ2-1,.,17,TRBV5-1,TGCGCCAGCAGCTTGGAGTTCGGCGGGATAGGTTACAATGAGCAGTTCTTC,CASSLEFGGIGYNEQFF
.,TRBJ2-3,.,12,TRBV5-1,TGCGCCAGCAGCTTGATATCTGATACGCAGTATTTT,CASSLISDTQYF
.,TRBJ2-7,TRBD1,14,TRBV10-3,TGTGCCATCAGCCCGACAGGGGATGCCTACGAGCAGTACTTC,CAISPTGDAYEQYF
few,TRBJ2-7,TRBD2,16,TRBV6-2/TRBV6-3,TGTGCCAGCAGTTACGGCCGTAGCGGGATGTATTACGAGCAGTACTTC,CASSYGRSGMYYEQYF
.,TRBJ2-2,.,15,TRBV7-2,TGTGCCAGCAGCGACCGACGGTCGAACACCGGGGAGCTGTTTTTT,CASSDRRSNTGELFF
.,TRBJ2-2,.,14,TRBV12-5,TGTGCTAGTGGTTTGGGCCCTTCAGGCGGGGAGCTGTTTTTT,CASGLGPSGGELFF
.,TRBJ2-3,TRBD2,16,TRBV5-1,TGCGCCAGCAGATGGTGGGCTAGCGGGAGCACAGATACGCAGTATTTT,CASRWWASGSTDTQYF
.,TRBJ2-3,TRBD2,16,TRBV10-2,TGCGCCAGCAGTGACCTAGCGGGTCCTAGCACAGATACGCAGTATTTT,CASSDLAGPSTDTQYF
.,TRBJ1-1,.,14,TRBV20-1,TGCAGTGCCCTTGGGAAGACAGGGAACACTGAAGCTTTCTTT,CSALGKTGNTEAFF
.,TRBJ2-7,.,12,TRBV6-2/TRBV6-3,TGTGCCAGCAAAAAGGAGAGGAAGGAGCAGTACTTC,CASKKERKEQYF
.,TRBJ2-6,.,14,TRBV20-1,TGCAGTGCTAGTTCCTTCTCTGGGGCCAACGTCCTGACTTTC,CSASSFSGANVLTF
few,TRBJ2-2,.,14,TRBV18,TGTGCCAGCGGACGACTAGGTCGAACCGGGGAGCTGTTTTTT,CASGRLGRTGELFF
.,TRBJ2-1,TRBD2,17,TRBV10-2,TGCGCCAGCAGTGAGTCGCTTGGGGTAGCGGGAAACAATGAGCAGTTCTTC,CASSESLGVAGNNEQFF
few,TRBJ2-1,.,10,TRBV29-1,TGCAGCGTTGCGGAATATGAGCAGTTCTTC,CSVAEYEQFF
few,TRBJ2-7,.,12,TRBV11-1,TGTGCCAGCAGCTTATCGAGGTCCGAGCAGTACTTC,CASSLSRSEQYF
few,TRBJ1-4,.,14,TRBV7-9,TGTGCCAGCAGCTCCGGGACGGTTAATGAAAAACTGTTTTTT,CASSSGTVNEKLFF
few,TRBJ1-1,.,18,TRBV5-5,TGTGCCAGCAGCTTCTCTTCGGGACGGTCGCGGATGAACACTGAAGCTTTCTTT,CASSFSSGRSRMNTEAFF
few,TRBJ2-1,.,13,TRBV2,TGTGCCAGCAGCGATGGGACCTACAATGAGCAGTTCTTT,CASSDGTYNEQFF
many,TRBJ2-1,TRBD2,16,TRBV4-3,TGCGCCAGCAGCCAAGAAACGGCGGGAGGGCAGAATGAGCAGTTCTTC,CASSQETAGGQNEQFF
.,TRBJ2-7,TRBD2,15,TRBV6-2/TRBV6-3,TGTGCCAGCAGAAGACTAGCGGGTGGATCCTACGAGCAGTACTTC,CASRRLAGGSYEQYF
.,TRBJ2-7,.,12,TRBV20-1,TGCAGTGTTCCTCGAGAGCTCGGCGAGCAGTACTTC,CSVPRELGEQYF
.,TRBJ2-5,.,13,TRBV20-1,TGCAGTGCTCGGACGATCAATGGAGAGACCCAGTACTTC,CSARTINGETQYF
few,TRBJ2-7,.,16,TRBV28,TGTGCCAGCAGTTCGATTGGGGGGGCTAACCCCTGCGAGCAGTACTTC,CASSSIGGANPCEQYF
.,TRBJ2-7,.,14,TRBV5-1,TGCGCCAGCAGCTTTTCCGGGACGGCTTACGAGCAGTACTTC,CASSFSGTAYEQYF
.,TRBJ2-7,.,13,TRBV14,TGTGCCAGCAGCCAAGGAGGCCTTTACGAGCAGTACTTC,CASSQGGLYEQYF
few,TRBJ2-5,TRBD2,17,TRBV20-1,TGCAGTGCTAGACACGGACGGCGCGGGAGGGCCTTAGAGACCCAGTACTTC,CSARHGRRGRALETQYF
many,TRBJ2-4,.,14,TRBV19,TGTGCCAGTAGTTCGGGACCGGGGGAGAACATTCAGTACTTC,CASSSGPGENIQYF
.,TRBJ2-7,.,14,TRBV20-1,TGCAGTGCTAGTATCACAGGGTATCCCTACGAGCAGTACTTC,CSASITGYPYEQYF
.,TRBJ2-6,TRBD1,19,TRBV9,TGTGCCAGCAGCGCAAGAAGACAGGGAAATGTCTCTGGGGCCAACGTCCTGACTTTC,CASSARRQGNVSGANVLTF
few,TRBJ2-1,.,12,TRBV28,TGTGCCAGCAGCCGGACTGCGATTGAGCAGTTCTTC,CASSRTAIEQFF
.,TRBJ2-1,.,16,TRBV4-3,TGCGCCAGCAGCCTCCGCTTGGACATCCTTTACAATGAGCAGTTCTTC,CASSLRLDILYNEQFF
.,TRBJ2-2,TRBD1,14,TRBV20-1,TGCAGTGCCCGGCCGGGACAGGGGTCCGGGGAGCTGTTTTTT,CSARPGQGSGELFF
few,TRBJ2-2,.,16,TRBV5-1,TGCGCCAGCAGCTCACCCACAGGCTACAACACCGGGGAGCTGTTTTTT,CASSSPTGYNTGELFF
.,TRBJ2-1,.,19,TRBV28,TGTGCCAGCAGTTTACGGTATACGGGTTGGAGGGAATATACCAATGAGCAGTTCTTC,CASSLRYTGWREYTNEQFF
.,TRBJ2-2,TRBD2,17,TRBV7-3,TGTGCCAGCAGCTTAGCGGGAGGGCCCCGTTCCACCGGGGAGCTGTTTTTT,CASSLAGGPRSTGELFF